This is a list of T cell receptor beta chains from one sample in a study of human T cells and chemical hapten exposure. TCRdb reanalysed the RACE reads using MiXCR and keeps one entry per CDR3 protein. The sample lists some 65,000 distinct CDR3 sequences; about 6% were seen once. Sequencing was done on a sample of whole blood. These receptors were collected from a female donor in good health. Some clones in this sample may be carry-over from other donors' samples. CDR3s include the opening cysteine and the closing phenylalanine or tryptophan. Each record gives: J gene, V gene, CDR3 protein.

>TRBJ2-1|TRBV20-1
CSADPLGLAGGSYNEQFF
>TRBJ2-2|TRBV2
CASSGILAGIPGELFF
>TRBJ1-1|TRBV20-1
CSARRMPGLNTEAFF
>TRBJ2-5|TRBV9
CASSVNPQEETQYF
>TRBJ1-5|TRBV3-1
CASSQAGDSNQPQHF
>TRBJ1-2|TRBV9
CASASEGAYGYTF
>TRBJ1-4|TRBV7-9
CASSPSPGRADEKLFF
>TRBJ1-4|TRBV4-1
CASSQDPRATNEKLFF
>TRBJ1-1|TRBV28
CASTLSQGGITEAFF
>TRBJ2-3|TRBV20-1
CSAPGRFADTQYF
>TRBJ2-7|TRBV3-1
CASSFSGNSYEQYF
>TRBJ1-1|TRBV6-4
CASSDPRQMNTEAFF
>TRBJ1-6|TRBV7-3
CASSLNVQLNSPLHF
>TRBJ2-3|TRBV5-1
CASSGGLVPDTDTQYF
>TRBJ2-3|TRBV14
CASSQTITDTQYF
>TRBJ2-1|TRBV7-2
CASTLQGQLYNEQFF
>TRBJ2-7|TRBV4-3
CASSQDAVRGDEQYF
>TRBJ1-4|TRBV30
CAWSIWTGGARGEKLFF